This T cell receptor beta chain is from a study of OX40 agonist ivuxolimab in advanced cancers. In the study overall: Every 2 weeks, patients got intravenous ivuxolimab at one of six dose levels (0.01-10 mg/kg). Prior checkpoint blockade (anti-PD-1, anti-PD-L1 or anti-CTLA-4) was permitted; around 39% had it.

Using immunoSEQ multiplex PCR, the repertoire was profiled, and TCRdb retains in-frame clones only, with some absent. This table has around 68,000 clones, around 93% appearing once. This CDR3 has 15 residues. Trimming cost V 3 bases and J 7 bases; bases outside gene matches: 11. Germline CDR1 reads MNHEY; CDR2 reads SMNVEV (reference sequence). Study-wide findings and caveats: Averaged across samples, CD8+ T cells carried more expanded clones than CD4+ did.

Notes on this clone: Its antigen is unidentified.

The timepoints at which blood was sampled were baseline, cycle 4 day 1, and cycle 7 day 1. The source was CD4+ or CD8+ T cells sorted from blood, collected in a trial of the OX40 agonist ivuxolimab. The clonotype originates from an adult with an advanced solid tumor such as melanoma, head and neck, liver or kidney cancer. The chain carries TRBV27 and TRBJ2-7; 8 bases are a match to TRBD1. The CDR3 bases are TGTGCCAGCAGTTTGACAGGGGTCCCCTCGGGTGAGCAGTACTTC. This sequence encodes CASSLTGVPSGEQYF.